Reported below is one TCR beta chain. No antigen is known for it. This specimen comes from a study of glioma-infiltrating T cells. The iRepertoire nested amplicon-rescue multiplex PCR amplified TCR alpha and beta CDR3s from RNA. Input was about 95-400 ng of tissue mRNA or PBMC total RNA. TCRdb used MiXCR to reprocess the multiplex PCR reads, holding one entry per CDR3 protein. Of over 130,000 distinct CDR3 sequences listed, more than 35% are singletons. Between the trimmed V and J ends, which lost 0 bases and 5 bases, there was a span of 12 bases. The CDR3 has 14 amino acids. Germline CDR1 SGDLS, CDR2 YYNGEE. Study results and caveats: Only very few CDR3 sequences appeared in both tissue and blood. Non-neoplastic patients had below-expected tissue-blood divergence, while all gliomas exceeded expectation.

Input material: glioma tissue, nonneoplastic brain tissue, or PBMCs (not recorded which). V is TRBV9 and J is TRBJ2-7; D perhaps matches TRBD1 (7 bases). The receptor's source is a human donor with low-grade glioma or glioblastoma, undergoing nonglioma brain surgery, or in good health (not recorded which). The DNA of the CDR3 is TGTGCCAGCAGCGTAGCAGGGGGGCAGCACGAGCAGTACTTC. Protein: CASSVAGGQHEQYF.